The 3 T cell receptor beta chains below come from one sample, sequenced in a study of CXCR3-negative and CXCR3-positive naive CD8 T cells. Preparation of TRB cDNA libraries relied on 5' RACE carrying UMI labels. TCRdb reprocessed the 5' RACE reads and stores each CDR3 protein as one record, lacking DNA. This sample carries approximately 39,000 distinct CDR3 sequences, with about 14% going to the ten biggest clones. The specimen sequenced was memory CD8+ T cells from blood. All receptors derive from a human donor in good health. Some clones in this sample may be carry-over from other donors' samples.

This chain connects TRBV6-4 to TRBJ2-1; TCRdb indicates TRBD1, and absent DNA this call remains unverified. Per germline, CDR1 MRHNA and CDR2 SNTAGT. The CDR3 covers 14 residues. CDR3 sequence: CASSAGGAGNEQFF.

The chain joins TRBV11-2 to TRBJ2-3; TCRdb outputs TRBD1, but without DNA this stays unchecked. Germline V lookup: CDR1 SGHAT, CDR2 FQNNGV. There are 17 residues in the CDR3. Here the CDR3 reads CASSLYLEGGDTDTQYF.

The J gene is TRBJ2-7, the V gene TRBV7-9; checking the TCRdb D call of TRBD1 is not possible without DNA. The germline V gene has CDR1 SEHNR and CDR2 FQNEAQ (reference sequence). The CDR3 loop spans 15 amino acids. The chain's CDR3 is CASSPPGRWTYEQYF.